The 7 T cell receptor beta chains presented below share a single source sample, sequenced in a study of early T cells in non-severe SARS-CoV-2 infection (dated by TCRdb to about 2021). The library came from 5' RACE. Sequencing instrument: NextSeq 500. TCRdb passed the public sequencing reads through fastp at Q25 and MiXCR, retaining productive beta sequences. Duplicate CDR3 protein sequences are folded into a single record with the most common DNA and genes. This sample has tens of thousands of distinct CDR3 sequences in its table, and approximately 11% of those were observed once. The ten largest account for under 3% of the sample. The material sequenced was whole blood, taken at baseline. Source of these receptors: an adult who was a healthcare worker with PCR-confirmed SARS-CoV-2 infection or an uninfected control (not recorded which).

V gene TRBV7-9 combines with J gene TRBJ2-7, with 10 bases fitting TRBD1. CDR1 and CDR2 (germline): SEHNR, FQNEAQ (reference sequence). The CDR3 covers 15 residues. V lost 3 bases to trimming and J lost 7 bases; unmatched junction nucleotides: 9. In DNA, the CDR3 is TGTGCCAGCAGCTTGTACGGACAGGGGGAGAGGGAGCAGTACTTC. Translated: CASSLYGQGEREQYF.

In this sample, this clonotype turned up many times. The CDR3 spells CSARGSTGTSNQPQHF. In nucleotides, the CDR3 is TGCAGTGCTAGAGGGTCGACAGGGACGAGCAATCAGCCCCAGCATTTT. The chain links TRBV20-1 to TRBJ1-5, with 7 bases aligning to TRBD1. The CDR3 length is 16 residues. CDR1 and CDR2 (germline): DFQATT, SNEGSKA (reference sequence). The trim removed 1 base at V and 1 base at J, leaving 7 bases unmatched.

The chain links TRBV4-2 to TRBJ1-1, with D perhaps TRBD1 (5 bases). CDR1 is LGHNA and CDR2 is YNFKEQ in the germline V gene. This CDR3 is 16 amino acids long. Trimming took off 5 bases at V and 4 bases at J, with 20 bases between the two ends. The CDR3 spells CASSTRDGEGFTEAFF. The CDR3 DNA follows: TGTGCCAGCAGCACCCGGGACGGGGAGGGGTTCACTGAAGCTTTCTTT.

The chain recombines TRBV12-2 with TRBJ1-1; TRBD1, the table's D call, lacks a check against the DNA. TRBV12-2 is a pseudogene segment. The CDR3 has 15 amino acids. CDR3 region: CASRSEGQGNTEAFF. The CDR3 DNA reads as TGTGCAAGTCGCTCCGAGGGGCAGGGGAACACTGAAGCTTTCTTT.

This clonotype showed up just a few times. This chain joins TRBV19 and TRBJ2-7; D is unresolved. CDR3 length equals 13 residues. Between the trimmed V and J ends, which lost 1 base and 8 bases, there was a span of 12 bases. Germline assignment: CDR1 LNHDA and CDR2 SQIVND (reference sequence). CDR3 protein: CASSIGPRKKQYF. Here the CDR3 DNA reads TGTGCCAGTAGTATAGGTCCCCGGAAAAAGCAGTACTTC.

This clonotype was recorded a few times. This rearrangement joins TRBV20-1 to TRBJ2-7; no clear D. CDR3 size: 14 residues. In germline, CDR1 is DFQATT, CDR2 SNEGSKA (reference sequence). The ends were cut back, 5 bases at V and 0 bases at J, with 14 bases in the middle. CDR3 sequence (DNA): TGCAGTGCTCTTTCCGTTACACTCTCCTACGAGCAGTACTTC. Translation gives CSALSVTLSYEQYF.

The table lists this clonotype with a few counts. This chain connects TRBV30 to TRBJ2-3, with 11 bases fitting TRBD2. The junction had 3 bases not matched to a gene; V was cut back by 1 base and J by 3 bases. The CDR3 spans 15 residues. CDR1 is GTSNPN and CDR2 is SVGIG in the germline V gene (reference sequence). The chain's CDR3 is CAWSGSGGATDTQYF. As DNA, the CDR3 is TGTGCCTGGAGTGGTAGCGGGGGGGCGACAGATACGCAGTATTTT. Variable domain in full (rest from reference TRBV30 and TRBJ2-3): SQTIHQWPATLVQPVGSPLSLECTVEGTSNPNLYWYRQAAGRGLQLLFYSVGIGQISSEVPQNLSASRPQDRQFILSSKKLLLSDSGFYLCAWSGSGGATDTQYFGPGTRLTVL.